These T cell receptor beta chains were read from a single sample in a study of shared clonotypes between healthy human individuals. Here immunoSEQ multiplex PCR was the method, and the copy in TCRdb shows in-frame clones only, minus some. The data hold under 1,100,000 clones, with approximately 76% observed a single time. Material: memory CD4+ T cells sorted from blood. All receptors come from a man aged 18 to 29 in good health. Both conserved end residues are part of each CDR3. Fields, in order: V gene, CDR3 length, J gene, CDR3 protein.

V: TRBV4-3; length: 15; J: TRBJ1-2; CDR3: CASSQARQGIYGYTF
V: TRBV18; length: 16; J: TRBJ2-2; CDR3: CASSPSAGANTGELFF
V: TRBV4-1; length: 15; J: TRBJ1-5; CDR3: CASSLLGGNNQPQHF
V: TRBV18; length: 12; J: TRBJ2-7; CDR3: CASSPDRDIEYF
V: TRBV30; length: 15; J: TRBJ1-3; CDR3: CAWSVQGASGNTIYF
V: TRBV5-8; length: 13; J: TRBJ1-1; CDR3: CASSFGHHTEAFF
V: TRBV4-3; length: 15; J: TRBJ2-5; CDR3: CASSQDAAAGQTQYF
V: TRBV18; length: 15; J: TRBJ1-5; CDR3: CASSLSLPSNQPQHF
V: TRBV7-8; length: 15; J: TRBJ2-1; CDR3: CASSQGTGDYNEQFF
V: TRBV23-1; length: 16; J: TRBJ1-1; CDR3: CASLPTCRLMNTEAFF
V: TRBV4-1; length: 17; J: TRBJ2-1; CDR3: CASSQDRGLASYNEQFF
V: TRBV11-2; length: 14; J: TRBJ2-7; CDR3: CASTPNRDSYEQYF
V: TRBV7-2; length: 11; J: TRBJ2-7; CDR3: CASSPRTEQYF
V: TRBV15; length: 12; J: TRBJ1-2; CDR3: CATSREWDGYTF
V: TRBV5-4; length: 17; J: TRBJ2-5; CDR3: CASSLDLRLAGEETQYF
V: TRBV7-3; length: 13; J: TRBJ2-7; CDR3: CASSLNPGYEQYF
V: TRBV11-2; length: 13; J: TRBJ1-2; CDR3: CASSPRTGADYTF
V: TRBV9; length: 13; J: TRBJ2-1; CDR3: CASSVGVANEQFF
V: TRBV5-4; length: 12; J: TRBJ2-2; CDR3: CASSPRQGELFF
V: TRBV7-9; length: 14; J: TRBJ2-1; CDR3: CASSFDSKGNEQFF
V: TRBV18; length: 15; J: TRBJ1-6; CDR3: CASSPLPLPNSPLHF
V: TRBV4-3; length: 13; J: TRBJ1-5; CDR3: CASSQDRDQPQHF
V: TRBV11-2; length: 17; J: TRBJ1-2; CDR3: CASSLDSMRAKGYGYTF
V: TRBV7-2; length: 15; J: TRBJ2-7; CDR3: CASSSYSGASYEQYF
V: TRBV9; length: 15; J: TRBJ2-3; CDR3: CASSAGLAETDTQYF
V: TRBV6-6; length: 15; J: TRBJ2-4; CDR3: CASSPQMLAKNIQYF
V: TRBV5-1; length: 16; J: TRBJ2-1; CDR3: CASSLVGQGVGNEQFF
V: TRBV18; length: 15; J: TRBJ1-1; CDR3: CASSPRGQGNTEAFF
V: TRBV28; length: 12; J: TRBJ2-3; CDR3: CASSVVADTQYF
V: TRBV6-6; length: 14; J: TRBJ2-5; CDR3: CASSWEGRTETQYF
V: TRBV5-5; length: 17; J: TRBJ1-5; CDR3: CASRRDIRQGNNQPQHF
V: TRBV6-5; length: 15; J: TRBJ1-2; CDR3: CASSYRDSFNYGYTF
V: TRBV30; length: 15; J: TRBJ2-3; CDR3: CAWSRSGASTDTQYF
V: TRBV19; length: 15; J: TRBJ2-1; CDR3: CASSPLRGSYNEQFF
V: TRBV10-1; length: 18; J: TRBJ2-3; CDR3: CASSDLVNGAKYTDTQYF
V: TRBV5-1; length: 16; J: TRBJ2-3; CDR3: CASSRSAGGPQDTQYF